Sequencing of this T cell receptor (beta chain) was carried out in a study of blood T cell repertoires in COVID-19. Recruitment covered about 25 US areas and drew participants whose ages spanned roughly 18 to 90 years. CDR1 and CDR2 (germline): SEHNR, FQNEAQ (reference sequence). The length of the CDR3 is 13 residues. V shed 1 base and J 5 bases; nucleotides not matched to a gene: 2. Sequencing was performed with immunoSEQ multiplex PCR; in TCRdb, only in-frame clones are kept and a portion is missing. The sample has nearly 300,000 clones, nearly 90% seen once; the top ten hold 2.9%. Input material: PBMCs or T cells enriched from blood (not recorded which). The sequence was obtained from a woman between 45 and 65 years old who had been exposed to COVID-19. The gene calls are TRBV7-9 and TRBJ2-7, with 7 positions matching TRBD2. The CDR3 protein is CASSLVGGNEQYF. CDR3 in DNA: TGTGCCAGCAGCTTAGTGGGGGGGAACGAGCAGTACTTC.